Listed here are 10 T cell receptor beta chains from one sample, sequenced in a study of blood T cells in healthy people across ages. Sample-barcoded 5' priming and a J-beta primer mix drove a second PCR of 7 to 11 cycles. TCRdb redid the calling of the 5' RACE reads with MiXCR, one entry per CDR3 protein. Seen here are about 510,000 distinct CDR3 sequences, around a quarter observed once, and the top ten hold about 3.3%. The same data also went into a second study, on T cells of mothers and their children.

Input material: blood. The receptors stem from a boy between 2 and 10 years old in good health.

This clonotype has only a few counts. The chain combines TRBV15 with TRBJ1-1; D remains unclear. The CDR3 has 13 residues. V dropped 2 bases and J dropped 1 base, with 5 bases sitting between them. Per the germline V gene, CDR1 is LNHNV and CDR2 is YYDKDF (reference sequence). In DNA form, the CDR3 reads TGTGCCACCAGCAGACCCAAGAACACTGAAGCTTTCTTT. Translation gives CATSRPKNTEAFF.

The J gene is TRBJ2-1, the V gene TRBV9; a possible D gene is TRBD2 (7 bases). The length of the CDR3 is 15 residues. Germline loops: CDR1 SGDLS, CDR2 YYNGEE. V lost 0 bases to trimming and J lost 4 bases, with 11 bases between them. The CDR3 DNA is TGTGCCAGCAGCGTAGAGGCGGGGGCTTACAATGAGCAGTTCTTC. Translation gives CASSVEAGAYNEQFF.

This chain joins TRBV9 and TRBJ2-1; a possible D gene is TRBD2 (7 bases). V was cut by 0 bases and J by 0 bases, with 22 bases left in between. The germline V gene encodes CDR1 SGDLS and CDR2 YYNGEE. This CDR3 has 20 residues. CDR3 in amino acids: CASSVAKGGPSRSSYNEQFF. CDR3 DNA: TGTGCCAGCAGCGTAGCTAAGGGGGGGCCATCAAGGAGCTCCTACAATGAGCAGTTCTTC.

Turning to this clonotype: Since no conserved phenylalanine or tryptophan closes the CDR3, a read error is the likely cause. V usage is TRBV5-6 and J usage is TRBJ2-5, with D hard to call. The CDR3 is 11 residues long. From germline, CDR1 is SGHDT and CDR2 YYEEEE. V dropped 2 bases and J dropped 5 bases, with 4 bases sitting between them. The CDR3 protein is CASSFRETQYL. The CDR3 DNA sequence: TGTGCCAGCAGCTTTCGGGAGACCCAGTACCTC.

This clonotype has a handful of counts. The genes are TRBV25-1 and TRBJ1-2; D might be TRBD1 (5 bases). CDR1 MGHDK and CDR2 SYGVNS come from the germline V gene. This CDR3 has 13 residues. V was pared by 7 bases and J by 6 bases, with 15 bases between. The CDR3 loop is CASTRGGGDGYTF. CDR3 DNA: TGTGCCAGCACCCGTGGCGGGGGGGATGGCTACACCTTC.

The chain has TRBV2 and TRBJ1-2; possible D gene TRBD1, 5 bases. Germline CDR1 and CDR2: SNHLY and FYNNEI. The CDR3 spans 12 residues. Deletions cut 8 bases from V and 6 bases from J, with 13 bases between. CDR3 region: CASDSGWDGYTF. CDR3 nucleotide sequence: TGTGCCAGCGACTCAGGGTGGGATGGCTACACCTTC.

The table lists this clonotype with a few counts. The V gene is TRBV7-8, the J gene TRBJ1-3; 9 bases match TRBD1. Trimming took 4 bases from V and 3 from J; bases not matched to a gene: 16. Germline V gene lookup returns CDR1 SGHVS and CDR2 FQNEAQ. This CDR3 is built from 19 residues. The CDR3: CASSYRDRDQIGFGNTIYF. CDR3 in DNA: TGTGCCAGCAGCTACCGGGACAGGGACCAGATAGGCTTTGGAAACACCATATATTTT.

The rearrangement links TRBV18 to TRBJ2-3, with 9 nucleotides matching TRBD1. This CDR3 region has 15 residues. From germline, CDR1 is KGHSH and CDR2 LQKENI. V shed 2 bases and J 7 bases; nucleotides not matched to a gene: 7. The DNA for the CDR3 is TGTGCCAGCTCACCAGGACAGGGGACGAGGAATACGCAGTATTTT. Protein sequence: CASSPGQGTRNTQYF.

The CDR3 DNA reads TGTGCCACCCGGGACAGCGGGTTTGGATATGGCTACACCTTC. Protein sequence: CATRDSGFGYGYTF. The J gene is TRBJ1-2, the V gene TRBV10-3, with 7 bases identical to TRBD1. This CDR3 is built from 14 residues. V shed 10 bases and J 5 bases; nucleotides not matched to a gene: 13. From germline, CDR1 is ENHRY and CDR2 SYGVKD.

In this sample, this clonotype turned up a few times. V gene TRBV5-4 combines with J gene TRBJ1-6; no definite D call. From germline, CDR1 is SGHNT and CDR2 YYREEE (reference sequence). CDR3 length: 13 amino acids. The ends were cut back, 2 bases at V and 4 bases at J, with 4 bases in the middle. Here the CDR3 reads CASSFMYNSPLHF. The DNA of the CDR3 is TGTGCCAGCAGCTTCATGTATAATTCACCCCTCCACTTT.